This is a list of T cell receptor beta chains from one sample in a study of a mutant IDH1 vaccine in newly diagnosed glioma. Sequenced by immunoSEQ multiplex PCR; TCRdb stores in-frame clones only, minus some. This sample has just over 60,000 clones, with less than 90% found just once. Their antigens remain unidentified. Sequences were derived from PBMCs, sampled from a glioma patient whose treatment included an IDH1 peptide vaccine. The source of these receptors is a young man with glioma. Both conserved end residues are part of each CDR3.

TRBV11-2,CASSLVGTAATNEKLFF
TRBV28,CASSNPTGFPYEQYF
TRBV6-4,CASSRAIQETQYF
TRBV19,CASITPRDNYGYTF
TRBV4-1,CASSQGMSGTGVSYEQYF
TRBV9,CASSPTTSAKLYF
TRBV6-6,CASSPGQGSYEQYF
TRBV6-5,CASKIDRITDTQYF
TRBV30,CAWSVLGATIYF
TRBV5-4,CASSLGGQEKAKNIQYF
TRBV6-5,CASGVVRNSPLHF
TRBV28,CASSSILAGGPLETQYF
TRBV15,CATSRGDRGNSPLHF
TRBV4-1,CASSQLPGLATSYEQYF
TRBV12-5,CASGRTGSYEQYF
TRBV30,CAWSGGGSNQPQHF
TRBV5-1,CASRLTTEAFF
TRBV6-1,CASSELVLAPNYEQYF
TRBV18,CASSPGMDEKLFF
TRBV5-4,CASSGPGTGPYEQYF
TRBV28,CASITGGVGTQYF
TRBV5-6,CASSLDQWPTNTEAFF
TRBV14,CASSQDRAGMADYGYTF
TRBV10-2,CASSWEGMDTEAFF
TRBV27,CASSSRQGPGTDTQYF